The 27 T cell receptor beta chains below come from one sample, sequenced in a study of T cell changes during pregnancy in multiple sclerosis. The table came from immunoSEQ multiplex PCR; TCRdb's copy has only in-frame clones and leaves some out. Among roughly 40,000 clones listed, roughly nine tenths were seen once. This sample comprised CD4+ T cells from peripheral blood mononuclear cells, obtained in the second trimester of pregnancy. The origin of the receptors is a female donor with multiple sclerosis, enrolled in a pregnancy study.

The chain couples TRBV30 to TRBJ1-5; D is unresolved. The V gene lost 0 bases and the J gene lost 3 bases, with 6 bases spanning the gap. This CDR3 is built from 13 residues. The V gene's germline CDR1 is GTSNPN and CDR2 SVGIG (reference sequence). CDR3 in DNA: TGTGCCTGGAGTGTACACCACAATCAGCCCCAGCATTTT. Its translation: CAWSVHHNQPQHF. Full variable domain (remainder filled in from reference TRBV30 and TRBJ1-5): SQTIHQWPATLVQPVGSPLSLECTVEGTSNPNLYWYRQAAGRGLQLLFYSVGIGQISSEVPQNLSASRPQDRQFILSSKKLLLSDSGFYLCAWSVHHNQPQHFGDGTRLSIL.

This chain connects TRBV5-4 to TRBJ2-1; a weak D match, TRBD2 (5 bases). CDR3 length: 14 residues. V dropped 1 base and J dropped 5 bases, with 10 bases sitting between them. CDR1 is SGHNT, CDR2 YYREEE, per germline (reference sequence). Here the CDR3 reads CASSLNGVDNEQFF. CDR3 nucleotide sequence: TGTGCCAGCAGCTTGAACGGGGTAGACAATGAGCAGTTCTTC.

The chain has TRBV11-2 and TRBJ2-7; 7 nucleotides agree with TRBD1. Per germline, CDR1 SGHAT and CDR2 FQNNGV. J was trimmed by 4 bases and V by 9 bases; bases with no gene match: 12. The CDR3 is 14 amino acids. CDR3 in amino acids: CASSETGVRYEQYF. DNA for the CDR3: TGTGCCAGTAGCGAAACAGGGGTTCGGTACGAGCAGTACTTC.

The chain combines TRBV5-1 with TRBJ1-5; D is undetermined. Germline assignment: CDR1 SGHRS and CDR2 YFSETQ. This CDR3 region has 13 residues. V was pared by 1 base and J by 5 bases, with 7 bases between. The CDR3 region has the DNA TGCGCCAGCAGCTTGTCAAGCGATCAGCCCCAGCATTTT. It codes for CASSLSSDQPQHF. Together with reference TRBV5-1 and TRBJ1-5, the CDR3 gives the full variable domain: KAGVTQTPRYLIKTRGQQVTLSCSPISGHRSVSWYQQTPGQGLQFLFEYFSETQRNKGNFPGRFSGRQFSNSRSEMNVSTLELGDSALYLCASSLSSDQPQHFGDGTRLSIL.

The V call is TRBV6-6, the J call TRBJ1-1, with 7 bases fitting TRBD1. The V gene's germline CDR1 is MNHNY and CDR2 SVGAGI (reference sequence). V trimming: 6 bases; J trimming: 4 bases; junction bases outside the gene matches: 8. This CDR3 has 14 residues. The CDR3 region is CASRPDRDGTEAFF. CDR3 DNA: TGTGCCAGCAGGCCAGACAGGGATGGCACTGAAGCTTTCTTT.

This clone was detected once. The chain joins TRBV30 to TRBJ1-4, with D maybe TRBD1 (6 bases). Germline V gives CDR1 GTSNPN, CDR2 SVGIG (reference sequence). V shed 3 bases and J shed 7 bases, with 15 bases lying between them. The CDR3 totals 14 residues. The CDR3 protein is CAWRIGGSGEKLFF. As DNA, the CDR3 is TGTGCCTGGAGGATAGGGGGAAGTGGTGAAAAACTGTTTTTT.

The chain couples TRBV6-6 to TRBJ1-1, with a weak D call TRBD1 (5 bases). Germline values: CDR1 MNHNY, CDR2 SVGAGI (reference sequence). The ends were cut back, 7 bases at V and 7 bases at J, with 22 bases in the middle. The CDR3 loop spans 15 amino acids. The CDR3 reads CASNDTPGGLVEAFF. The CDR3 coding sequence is TGTGCCAGCAACGACACCCCCGGGGGATTGGTTGAAGCTTTCTTT.

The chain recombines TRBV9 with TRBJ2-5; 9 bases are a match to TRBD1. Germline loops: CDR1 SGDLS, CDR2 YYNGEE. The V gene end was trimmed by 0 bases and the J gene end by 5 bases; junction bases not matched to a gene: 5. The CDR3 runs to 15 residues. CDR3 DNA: TGTGCCAGCAGCGTAGGGGACAGGGCTTGGGAGACCCAGTACTTC. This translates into CASSVGDRAWETQYF. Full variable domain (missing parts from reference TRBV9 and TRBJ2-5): DSGVTQTPKHLITATGQRVTLRCSPRSGDLSVYWYQQSLDQGLQFLIQYYNGEERAKGNILERFSAQQFPDLHSELNLSSLELGDSALYFCASSVGDRAWETQYFGPGTRLLVL.

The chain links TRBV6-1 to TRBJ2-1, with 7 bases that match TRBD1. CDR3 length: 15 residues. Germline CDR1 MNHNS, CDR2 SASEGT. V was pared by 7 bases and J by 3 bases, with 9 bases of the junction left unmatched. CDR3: CASIIAGTDYNEQFF. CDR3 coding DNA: TGTGCCAGCATTATAGCCGGGACAGACTACAATGAGCAGTTCTTC.

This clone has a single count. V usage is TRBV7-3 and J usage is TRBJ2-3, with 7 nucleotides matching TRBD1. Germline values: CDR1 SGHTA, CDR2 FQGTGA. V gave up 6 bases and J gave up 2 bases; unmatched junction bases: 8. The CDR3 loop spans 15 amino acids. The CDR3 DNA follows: TGTGCCAGCAGTCTAAAAGGGGGCTTCACAGATACGCAGTATTTT. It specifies CASSLKGGFTDTQYF.

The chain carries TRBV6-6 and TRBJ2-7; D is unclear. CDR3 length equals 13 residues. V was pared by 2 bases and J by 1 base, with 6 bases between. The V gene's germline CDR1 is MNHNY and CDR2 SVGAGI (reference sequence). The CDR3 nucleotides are TGTGCCAGCAGTTACACTCGGTCCTACGAGCAGTACTTC. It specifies CASSYTRSYEQYF.

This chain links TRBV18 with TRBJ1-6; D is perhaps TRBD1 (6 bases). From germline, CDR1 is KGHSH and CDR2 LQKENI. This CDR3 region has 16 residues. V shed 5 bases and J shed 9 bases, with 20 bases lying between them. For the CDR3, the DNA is TGTGCCAGCTCATCAATCGCCGGGACAATGATTTCACCCCTCCACTTT. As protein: CASSSIAGTMISPLHF.

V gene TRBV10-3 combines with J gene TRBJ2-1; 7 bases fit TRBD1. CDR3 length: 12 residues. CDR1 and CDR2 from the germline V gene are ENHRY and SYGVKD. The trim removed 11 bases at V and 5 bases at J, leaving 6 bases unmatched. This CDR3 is CALGTVDNEQFF. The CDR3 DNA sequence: TGTGCCCTAGGGACAGTGGACAATGAGCAGTTCTTC.

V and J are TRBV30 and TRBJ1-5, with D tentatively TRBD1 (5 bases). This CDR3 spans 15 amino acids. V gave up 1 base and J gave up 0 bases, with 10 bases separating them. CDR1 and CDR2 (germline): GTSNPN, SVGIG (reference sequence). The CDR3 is CAWSALQASNQPQHF. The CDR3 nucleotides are TGTGCCTGGAGTGCATTACAGGCTAGCAATCAGCCCCAGCATTTT.

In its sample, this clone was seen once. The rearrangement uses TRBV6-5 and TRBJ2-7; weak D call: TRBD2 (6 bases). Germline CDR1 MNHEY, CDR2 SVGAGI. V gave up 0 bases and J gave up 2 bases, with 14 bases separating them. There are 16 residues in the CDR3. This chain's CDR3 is CASSYSGTAEAYEQYF. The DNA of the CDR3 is TGTGCCAGCAGTTACTCGGGGACTGCAGAAGCCTACGAGCAGTACTTC.

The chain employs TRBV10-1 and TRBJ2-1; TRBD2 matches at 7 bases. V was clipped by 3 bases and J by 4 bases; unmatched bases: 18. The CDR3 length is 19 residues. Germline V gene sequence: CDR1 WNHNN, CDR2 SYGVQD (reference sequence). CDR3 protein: CASSDPQTTGGGIYNEQFF. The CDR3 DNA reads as TGCGCCAGCAGTGACCCGCAGACTACCGGCGGGGGAATTTACAATGAGCAGTTCTTC.

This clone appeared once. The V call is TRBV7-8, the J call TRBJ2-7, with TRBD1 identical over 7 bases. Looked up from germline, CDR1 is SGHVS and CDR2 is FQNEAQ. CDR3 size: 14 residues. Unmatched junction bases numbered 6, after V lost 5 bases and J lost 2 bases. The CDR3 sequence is CASSMGTAPYEQYF. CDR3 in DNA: TGTGCCAGCAGCATGGGGACAGCGCCCTACGAGCAGTACTTC.

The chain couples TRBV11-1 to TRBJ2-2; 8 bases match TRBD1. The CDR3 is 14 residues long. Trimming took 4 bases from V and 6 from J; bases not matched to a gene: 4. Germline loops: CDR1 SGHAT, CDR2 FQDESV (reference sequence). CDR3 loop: CASSSQGAAGELFF. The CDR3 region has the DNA TGTGCCAGCAGCTCCCAGGGGGCAGCCGGGGAGCTGTTTTTT.

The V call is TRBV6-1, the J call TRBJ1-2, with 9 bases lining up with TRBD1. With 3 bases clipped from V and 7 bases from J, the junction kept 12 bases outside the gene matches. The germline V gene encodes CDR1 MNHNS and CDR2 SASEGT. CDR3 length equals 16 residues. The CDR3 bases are TGTGCCAGCAGTGAGACCAGGGACAGGGACTCCTCTGGCTACACCTTC. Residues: CASSETRDRDSSGYTF.

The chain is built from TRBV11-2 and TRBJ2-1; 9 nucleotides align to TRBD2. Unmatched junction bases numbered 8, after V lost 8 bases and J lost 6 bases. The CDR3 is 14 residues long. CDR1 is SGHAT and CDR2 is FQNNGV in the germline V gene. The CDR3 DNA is TGTGCCAGCGCGCTAGCGGGATGGAGCAATGAGCAGTTCTTC. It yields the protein CASALAGWSNEQFF.

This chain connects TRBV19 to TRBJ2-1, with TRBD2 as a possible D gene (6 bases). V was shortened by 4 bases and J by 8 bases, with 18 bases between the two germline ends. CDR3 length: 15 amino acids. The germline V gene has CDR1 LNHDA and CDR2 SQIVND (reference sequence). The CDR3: CASSSTSTLNHEQFF. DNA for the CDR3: TGTGCCAGTAGTAGTACTAGCACCCTTAACCATGAGCAGTTCTTC.

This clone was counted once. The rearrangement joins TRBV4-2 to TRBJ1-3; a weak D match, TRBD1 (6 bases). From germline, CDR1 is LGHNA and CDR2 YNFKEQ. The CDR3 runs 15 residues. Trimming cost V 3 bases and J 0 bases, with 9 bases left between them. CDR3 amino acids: CASSQTGSSGNTIYF. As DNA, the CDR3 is TGTGCCAGCAGCCAGACAGGCTCCTCTGGAAACACCATATATTTT.

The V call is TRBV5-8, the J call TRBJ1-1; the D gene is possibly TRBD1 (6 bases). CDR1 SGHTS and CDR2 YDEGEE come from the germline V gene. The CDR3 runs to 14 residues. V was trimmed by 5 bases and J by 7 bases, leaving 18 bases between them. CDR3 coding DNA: TGTGCCAGCAGATTCGACAGGACGTCAAGTGAAGCTTTCTTT. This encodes CASRFDRTSSEAFF.

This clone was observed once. This CDR3 reads CASSVRGADTQYF. CDR3 nucleotides: TGTGCCAGCAGCGTACGGGGGGCAGATACGCAGTATTTT. This chain links TRBV9 with TRBJ2-3; 7 bases map to TRBD2. CDR3 length equals 13 residues. With 1 base clipped from V and 4 bases from J, the junction kept 0 bases outside the gene matches. Germline CDR1 is SGDLS and CDR2 is YYNGEE.

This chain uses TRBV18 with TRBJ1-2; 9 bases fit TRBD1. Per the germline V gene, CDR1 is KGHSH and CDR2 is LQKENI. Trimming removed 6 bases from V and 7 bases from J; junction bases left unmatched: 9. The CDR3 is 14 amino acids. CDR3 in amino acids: CASSPEQGAFGYTF. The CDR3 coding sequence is TGTGCCAGCTCCCCCGAACAGGGGGCTTTTGGCTACACCTTC. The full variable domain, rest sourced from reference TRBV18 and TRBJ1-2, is NAGVMQNPRHLVRRRGQEARLRCSPMKGHSHVYWYRQLPEEGLKFMVYLQKENIIDESGMPKERFSAEFPKEGPSILRIQQVVRGDSAAYFCASSPEQGAFGYTFGSGTRLTVV.

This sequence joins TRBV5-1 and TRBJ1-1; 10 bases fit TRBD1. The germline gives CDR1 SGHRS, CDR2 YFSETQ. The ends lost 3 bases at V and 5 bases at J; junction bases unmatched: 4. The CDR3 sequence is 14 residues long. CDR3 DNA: TGCGCCAGCAGCTACCGGGACAGGGGAACTGAAGCTTTCTTT. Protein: CASSYRDRGTEAFF.

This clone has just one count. The CDR3 protein is CASSTRLAGEYNEQFF. The CDR3 DNA is TGTGCCAGTAGTACCAGACTAGCGGGGGAGTACAATGAGCAGTTCTTC. The V gene is TRBV19, the J gene TRBJ2-1, with 12 bases aligning to TRBD2. Germline CDR1 is LNHDA and CDR2 is SQIVND (reference sequence). V shed 4 bases, J shed 4 bases, and the junction held 5 bases outside the gene matches. CDR3 length: 16 amino acids.